This TCR beta chain was profiled in a study of patients and donors after allogeneic stem cell transplantation. The length of the CDR3 is 17 residues. The germline gives CDR1 SGDLS, CDR2 YYNGEE. The V and J ends lost 4 bases and 5 bases respectively, with 21 bases between them. One entry per CDR3 protein, called by TCRdb with MiXCR from the RT-PCR reads. The repertoire holds about a million distinct CDR3 sequences, with about 20% as singletons. In its sample, this clonotype was seen many times. The sequenced material came from blood, either unsorted or a sorted T cell fraction (not recorded which). The chain uses TRBV9 and TRBJ2-2; a weak D match, TRBD2 (6 bases). The sequence was collected from a human donor who was either an allogeneic HSCT recipient or a stem cell or donor lymphocyte infusion donor (not recorded which). It is not recorded whose cells these are; they may come from a transplant donor. CDR3 in DNA: TGTGCCAGCAGCCCCACTCTAGCGCGCTATCCAACCGGGGAGCTGTTTTTT. Encoded protein: CASSPTLARYPTGELFF.